One sample yielded the 2 T cell receptor beta chains listed below, sequenced in a study of blood T cell repertoires in COVID-19. This table comes from immunoSEQ multiplex PCR, and its TCRdb copy is limited to in-frame clones, with some not included. The sample includes roughly 400,000 clones, over 75% of them seen just once. Sequencing used PBMCs or T cells enriched from blood (not recorded which). The origin of the receptors is a woman aged 18-29 years who had been exposed to COVID-19.

This sequence joins TRBV25-1 and TRBJ1-2; TRBD1 matches 7 bases. Germline V gene sequence: CDR1 MGHDK, CDR2 SYGVNS. The CDR3 runs to 13 residues. Trimming cost V 3 bases and J 2 bases; bases outside gene matches: 0. The CDR3: CASSETGNYGYTF. Here the CDR3 DNA reads TGTGCCAGCAGTGAGACAGGGAACTATGGCTACACCTTC.

The chain has TRBV25-1 and TRBJ1-4; D remains unclear. The CDR3 extends over 12 amino acids. V was pared by 7 bases and J by 8 bases, with 11 bases between. The germline gives CDR1 MGHDK, CDR2 SYGVNS. This chain's CDR3 is CASTAGWEKLFF. The CDR3 DNA reads as TGTGCCAGCACAGCAGGATGGGAAAAACTGTTTTTT.